This entry describes one TCR gamma chain. Being one base from a much bigger clone, this may be a read error. TCRdb processed the reads again with the CATT caller. This table holds around 960 gamma-chain clones, around 42% found once. These data come from a study of gamma-delta chains in newborns, infants, children. On the study more broadly: Innate gammadelta T cells reportedly expand polyclonally right after birth, driven by microbial exposure, per the title.

The V gene's germline CDR1 is GITISATS and CDR2 ISYDGTV (reference sequence). This CDR3 comprises 11 residues. The chain combines TRGV9 with TRGJ1 or TRGJ2. This TCR derives from a child who was a newborn, infant or young child, either healthy, febrile or measles-vaccinated (not recorded which). Sequenced input: blood. The CDR3 sequence is CALCEAHKKLF. CDR3 nucleotides: TGTGCCTTGTGTGAGGCACATAAGAAACTCTTT.